The T cell receptor beta chain described here comes from a study of OX40 agonist ivuxolimab in advanced cancers. The sample holds one count of this clone. The protocol was immunoSEQ multiplex PCR, while the TCRdb copy is restricted to in-frame clones and leaves out a portion. The sample records tens of thousands of clones, 80% to 85% being singletons. This CDR3 has 12 amino acids. The V end was cut by 6 bases, the J end by 2 bases, with 7 bases between. Germline values: CDR1 MDHEN, CDR2 SYDVKM. This receptor was identified in an adult with an advanced solid tumor such as melanoma, head and neck, liver or kidney cancer. The V and J genes are TRBV28 and TRBJ2-5; D not certain. Material: CD4+ or CD8+ T cells sorted from blood, obtained in a trial of the OX40 agonist ivuxolimab. Here the CDR3 DNA reads TGTGCCAGCAGGCCCAGACAAGAGACCCAGTACTTC. This encodes CASRPRQETQYF. The variable domain in full, with the rest retrieved from reference TRBV28 and TRBJ2-5, is DVKVTQSSRYLVKRTGEKVFLECVQDMDHENMFWYRQDPGLGLRLIYFSYDVKMKEKGDIPEGYSVSREKKERFSLILESASTNQTSMYLCASRPRQETQYFGPGTRLLVL.